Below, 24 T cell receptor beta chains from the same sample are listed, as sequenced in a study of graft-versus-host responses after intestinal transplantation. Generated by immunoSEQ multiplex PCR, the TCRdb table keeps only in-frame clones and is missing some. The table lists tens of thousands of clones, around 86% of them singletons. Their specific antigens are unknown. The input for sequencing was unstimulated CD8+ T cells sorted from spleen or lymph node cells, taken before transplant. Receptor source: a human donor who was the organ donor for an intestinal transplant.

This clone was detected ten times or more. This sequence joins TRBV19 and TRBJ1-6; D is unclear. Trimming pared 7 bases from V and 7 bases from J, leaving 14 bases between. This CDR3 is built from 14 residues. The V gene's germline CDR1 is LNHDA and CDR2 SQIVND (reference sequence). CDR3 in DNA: TGTGCCAGTACCAAGACGCTGGGGAATTCACCCCTCCACTTT. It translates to CASTKTLGNSPLHF.

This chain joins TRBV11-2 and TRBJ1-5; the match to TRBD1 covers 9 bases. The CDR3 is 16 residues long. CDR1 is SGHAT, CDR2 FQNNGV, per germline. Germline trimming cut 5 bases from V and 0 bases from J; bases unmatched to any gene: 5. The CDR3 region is CASSRTGDYSNQPQHF. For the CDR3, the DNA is TGTGCCAGCAGCCGGACAGGGGATTATAGCAATCAGCCCCAGCATTTT. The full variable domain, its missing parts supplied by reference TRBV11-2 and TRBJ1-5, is EAGVAQSPRYKIIEKRQSVAFWCNPISGHATLYWYQQILGQGPKLLIQFQNNGVVDDSQLPKDRFSAERLKGVDSTLKIQPAKLEDSAVYLCASSRTGDYSNQPQHFGDGTRLSIL.

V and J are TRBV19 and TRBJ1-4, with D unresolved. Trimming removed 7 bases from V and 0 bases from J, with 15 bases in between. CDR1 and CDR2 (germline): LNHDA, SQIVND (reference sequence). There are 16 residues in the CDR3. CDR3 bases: TGTGCCAGTACCGGTTATGGGTCAGCAACTAATGAAAAACTGTTTTTT. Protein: CASTGYGSATNEKLFF.

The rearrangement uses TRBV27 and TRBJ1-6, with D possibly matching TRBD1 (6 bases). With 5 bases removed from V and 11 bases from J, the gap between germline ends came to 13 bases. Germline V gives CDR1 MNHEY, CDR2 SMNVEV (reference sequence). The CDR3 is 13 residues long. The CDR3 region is CASSNTGPTPLHF. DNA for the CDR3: TGTGCCAGCAGTAATACAGGGCCGACACCCCTCCACTTT.

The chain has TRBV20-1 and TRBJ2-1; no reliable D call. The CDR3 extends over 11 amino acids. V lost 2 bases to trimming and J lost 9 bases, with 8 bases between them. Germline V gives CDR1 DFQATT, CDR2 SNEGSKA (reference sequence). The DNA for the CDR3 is TGCAGTGCTAGACACTGGGGTGAGCAGTTCTTC. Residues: CSARHWGEQFF.

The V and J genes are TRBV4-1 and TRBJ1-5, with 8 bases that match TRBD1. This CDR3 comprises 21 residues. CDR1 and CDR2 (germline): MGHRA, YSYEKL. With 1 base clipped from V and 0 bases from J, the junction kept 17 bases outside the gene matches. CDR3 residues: CASSQALYLDREVYSNQPQHF. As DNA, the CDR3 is TGCGCCAGCAGCCAAGCCCTTTATCTGGACAGGGAGGTGTATAGCAATCAGCCCCAGCATTTT.

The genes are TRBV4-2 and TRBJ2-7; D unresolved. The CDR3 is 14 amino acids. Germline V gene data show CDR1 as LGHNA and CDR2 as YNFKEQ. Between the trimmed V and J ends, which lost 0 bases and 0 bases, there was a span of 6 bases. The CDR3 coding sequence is TGTGCCAGCAGCCAAGACCCCCTCTCCTACGAGCAGTACTTC. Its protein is CASSQDPLSYEQYF.

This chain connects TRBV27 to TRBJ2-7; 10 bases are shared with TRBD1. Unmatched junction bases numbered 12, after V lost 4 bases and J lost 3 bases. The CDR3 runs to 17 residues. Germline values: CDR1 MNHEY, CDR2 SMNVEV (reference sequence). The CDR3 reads CASSSYSTGGPYYEQYF. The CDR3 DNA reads TGTGCCAGCAGTTCCTATTCGACAGGGGGCCCTTACTACGAGCAGTACTTC.

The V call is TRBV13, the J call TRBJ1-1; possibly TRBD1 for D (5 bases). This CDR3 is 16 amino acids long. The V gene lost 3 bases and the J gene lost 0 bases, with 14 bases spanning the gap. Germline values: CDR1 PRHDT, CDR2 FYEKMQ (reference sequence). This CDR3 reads CASSLGPDGMNTEAFF. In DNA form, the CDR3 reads TGTGCCAGCAGCTTGGGACCGGACGGAATGAACACTGAAGCTTTCTTT.

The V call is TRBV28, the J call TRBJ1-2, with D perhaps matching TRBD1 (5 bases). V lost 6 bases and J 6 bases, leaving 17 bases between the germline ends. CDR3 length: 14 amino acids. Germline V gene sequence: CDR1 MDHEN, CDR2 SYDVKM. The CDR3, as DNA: TGTGCCAGCAGCTTAATACCGGGGGGGAATGGCTACACCTTC. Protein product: CASSLIPGGNGYTF.

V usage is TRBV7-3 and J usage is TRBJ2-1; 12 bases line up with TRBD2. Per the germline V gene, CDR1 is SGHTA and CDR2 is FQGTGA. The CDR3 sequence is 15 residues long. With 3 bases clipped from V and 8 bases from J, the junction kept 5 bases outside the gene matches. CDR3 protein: CASSLLAGGPHEQFF. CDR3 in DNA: TGTGCCAGCAGCTTGCTAGCGGGGGGGCCTCATGAGCAGTTCTTC.

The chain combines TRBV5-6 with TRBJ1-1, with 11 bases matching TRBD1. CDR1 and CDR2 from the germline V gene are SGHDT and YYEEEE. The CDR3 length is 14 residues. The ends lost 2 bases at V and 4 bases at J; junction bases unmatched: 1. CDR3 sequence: CASSFGTGGTEAFF. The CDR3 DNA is TGTGCCAGCAGCTTTGGGACAGGGGGCACTGAAGCTTTCTTT.

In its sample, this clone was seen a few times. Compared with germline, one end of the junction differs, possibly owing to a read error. The CDR3 DNA follows: TGTGCCAGCAGCTTAGGGGACTCCCACAATGAGCAGTTCTTC. It is translated as CASSLGDSHNEQFF. The J gene is TRBJ2-1, the V gene TRBV7-9; tentatively, D is TRBD2 (6 bases). The CDR3 has 14 amino acids. From germline, CDR1 is SEHNR and CDR2 FQNEAQ (reference sequence). Based on the CDR3 plus reference TRBV7-9 and TRBJ2-1, the full variable domain is DTGVSQNPRHKITKRGQNVTFRCDPISEHNRLYWYRQTLGQGPEFLTYFQNEAQLEKSRLLSDRFSAERPKGSFSTLEIQRTEQGDSAMYLCASSLGDSHNEQFFGPGTRLTVL.

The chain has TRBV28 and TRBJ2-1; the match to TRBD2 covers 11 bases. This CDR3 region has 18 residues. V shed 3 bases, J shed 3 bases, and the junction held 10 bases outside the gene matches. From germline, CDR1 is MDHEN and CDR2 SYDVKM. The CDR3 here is CASSFPPGTSGIYNEQFF. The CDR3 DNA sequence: TGTGCCAGCAGTTTCCCCCCCGGGACTAGCGGTATCTACAATGAGCAGTTCTTC.

The CDR3 spells CASSSLIASGTEDYGYTF. As DNA, the CDR3 is TGTGCCAGCAGTTCCCTCATCGCTTCGGGGACGGAAGACTATGGCTACACCTTC. This rearrangement joins TRBV27 to TRBJ1-2, with TRBD1 as a possible D gene (5 bases). Between the trimmed V and J ends, which lost 4 bases and 3 bases, there was a span of 24 bases. CDR3 length: 18 residues. The germline CDR1 and CDR2 sequences are MNHEY and SMNVEV (reference sequence).

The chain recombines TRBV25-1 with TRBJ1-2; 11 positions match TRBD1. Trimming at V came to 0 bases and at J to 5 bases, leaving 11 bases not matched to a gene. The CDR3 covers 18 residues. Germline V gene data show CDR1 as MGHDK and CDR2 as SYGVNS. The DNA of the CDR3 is TGTGCCAGCAGTGAATATTTTCGGGGGACAGGGGGTTGGTATGGCTACACCTTC. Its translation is CASSEYFRGTGGWYGYTF.

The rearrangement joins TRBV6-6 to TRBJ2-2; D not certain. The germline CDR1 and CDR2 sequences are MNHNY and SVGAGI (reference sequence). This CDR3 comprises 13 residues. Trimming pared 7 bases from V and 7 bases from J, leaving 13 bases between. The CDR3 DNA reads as TGTGCCAGCACCCCCCGAGAGAGCGGGGAGCTGTTTTTT. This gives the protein CASTPRESGELFF.

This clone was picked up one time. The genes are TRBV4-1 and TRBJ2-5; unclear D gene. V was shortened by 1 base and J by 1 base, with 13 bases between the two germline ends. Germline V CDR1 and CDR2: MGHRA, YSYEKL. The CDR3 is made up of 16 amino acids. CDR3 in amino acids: CASSQVGQAPQETQYF. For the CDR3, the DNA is TGCGCCAGCAGCCAAGTTGGGCAGGCCCCCCAAGAGACCCAGTACTTC.

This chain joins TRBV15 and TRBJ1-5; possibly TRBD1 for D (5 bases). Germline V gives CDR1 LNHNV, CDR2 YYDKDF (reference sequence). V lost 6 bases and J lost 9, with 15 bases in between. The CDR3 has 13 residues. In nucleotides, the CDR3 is TGTGCCACCAGAGCGGGACCCGAGGGGCCCCAGCATTTT. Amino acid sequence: CATRAGPEGPQHF.

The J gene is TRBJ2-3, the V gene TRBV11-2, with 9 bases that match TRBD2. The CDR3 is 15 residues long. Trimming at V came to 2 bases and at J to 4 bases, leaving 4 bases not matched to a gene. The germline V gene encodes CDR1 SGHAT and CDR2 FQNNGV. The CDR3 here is CASSLRAGGPDTQYF. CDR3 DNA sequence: TGTGCCAGCAGCTTACGGGCGGGGGGGCCAGATACGCAGTATTTT.

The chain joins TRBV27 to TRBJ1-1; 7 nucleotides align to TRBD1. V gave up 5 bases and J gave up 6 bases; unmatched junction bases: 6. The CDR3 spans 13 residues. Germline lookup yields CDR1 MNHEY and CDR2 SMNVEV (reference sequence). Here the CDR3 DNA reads TGTGCCAGCAGTCCAACCGACAGGGCTGAAGCTTTCTTT. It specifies CASSPTDRAEAFF.

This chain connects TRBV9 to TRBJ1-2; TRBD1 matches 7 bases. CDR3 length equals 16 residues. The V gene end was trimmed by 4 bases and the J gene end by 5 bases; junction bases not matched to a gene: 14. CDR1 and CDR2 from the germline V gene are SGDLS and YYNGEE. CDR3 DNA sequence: TGTGCCAGCAGCAACCCAAGGACAGGAGAAAATTATGGCTACACCTTC. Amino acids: CASSNPRTGENYGYTF.

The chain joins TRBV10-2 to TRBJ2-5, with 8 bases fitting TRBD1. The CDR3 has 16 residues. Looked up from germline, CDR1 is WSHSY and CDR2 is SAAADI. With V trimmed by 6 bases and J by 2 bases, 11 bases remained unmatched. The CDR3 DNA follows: TGCGCCAGCAGGGGCTCAGGGGGCGTTGGTCAAGAGACCCAGTACTTC. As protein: CASRGSGGVGQETQYF.

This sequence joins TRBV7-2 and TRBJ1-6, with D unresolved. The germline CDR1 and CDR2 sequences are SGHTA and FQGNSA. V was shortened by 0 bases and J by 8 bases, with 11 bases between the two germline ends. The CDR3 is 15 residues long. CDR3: CASSLARYGDSPLHF. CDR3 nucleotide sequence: TGTGCCAGCAGCTTAGCCCGATATGGGGATTCACCCCTCCACTTT.